The 9 T cell receptor beta chains below were found in one sample sequenced in a study of human T cells and chemical hapten exposure. The sample's time point: patch test 3, about 24 weeks after DPC sensitization. Treatment reported: therapeutic diphenylcyclopropenone sensitization with weekly scalp DPC. TCRdb fed the RACE reads into MiXCR, producing one record per CDR3 protein. The sample shows over 100,000 distinct CDR3 sequences, roughly 12% of them seen only once. The sample in question was whole blood, obtained in connection with sensitization to the hapten diphenylcyclopropenone (DPC). These receptors all come from a woman aged 45-60 years with alopecia areata. Some clones in this sample may be carry-over from other donors' samples.

Ten or more counts support this clonotype. The CDR3 is CATTSSGGGTDTQYF. CDR3 bases: TGTGCCACCACGTCTAGCGGGGGGGGGACAGATACGCAGTATTTT. The chain uses TRBV6-1 and TRBJ2-3; 12 nucleotides match TRBD2. The CDR3 totals 15 residues. CDR1 MNHNS and CDR2 SASEGT come from the germline V gene. The junction had 8 bases not matched to a gene; V was cut back by 10 bases and J by 3 bases.

This chain links TRBV2 with TRBJ2-3; D is ambiguous. This CDR3 has 14 residues. V lost 1 base and J lost 1, with 6 bases in between. From germline, CDR1 is SNHLY and CDR2 FYNNEI. CDR3 region: CASSEVIGTDTQYF. In DNA, the CDR3 is TGTGCCAGCAGTGAAGTCATCGGCACAGATACGCAGTATTTT.

This clonotype was counted between two and nine times. The V call is TRBV28, the J call TRBJ2-6, with 8 bases that match TRBD2. Trimming took 7 bases from V and 1 from J; bases not matched to a gene: 9. The germline CDR1 and CDR2 sequences are MDHEN and SYDVKM. CDR3 length: 17 amino acids. CDR3 residues: CASTVSGIPSGANVLTF. The DNA of the CDR3 is TGTGCCAGCACAGTTAGCGGGATTCCATCTGGGGCCAACGTCCTGACTTTC.

This clonotype showed up just a few times. CDR3 amino acids: CASSSEIGTDTQYF. CDR3 DNA: TGTGCCAGCAGCTCCGAGATTGGCACAGATACGCAGTATTTT. The chain joins TRBV7-2 to TRBJ2-3; D remains ambiguous. The germline V gene has CDR1 SGHTA and CDR2 FQGNSA. This CDR3 contains 14 residues. Trimming took off 4 bases at V and 1 base at J, with 9 bases between the two ends.

This clonotype was picked up many times. The chain carries TRBV28 and TRBJ2-3, with TRBD1 as a possible D gene (6 bases). V lost 6 bases, J lost 6 bases, and 16 bases lay in between. The length of the CDR3 is 14 residues. CDR1 and CDR2 from the germline V gene are MDHEN and SYDVKM. The DNA of the CDR3 is TGTGCCAGCAGCTCAGGGGCCATCCCGGATACGCAGTATTTT. The encoded protein is CASSSGAIPDTQYF.

This clonotype has just a few counts. The chain couples TRBV27 to TRBJ1-5; no firm D call. The CDR3 length is 15 residues. V lost 3 bases and J 0 bases, leaving 9 bases between the germline ends. CDR1 and CDR2 from the germline V gene are MNHEY and SMNVEV (reference sequence). The CDR3: CASSFGGNSNQPQHF. The DNA of the CDR3 is TGTGCCAGCAGTTTTGGAGGAAATAGCAATCAGCCCCAGCATTTT.

The chain uses TRBV28 and TRBJ2-7; D is undetermined. This CDR3 comprises 12 residues. Germline-derived CDR1 and CDR2 are MDHEN and SYDVKM. The V gene lost 5 bases and the J gene lost 3 bases, with 8 bases spanning the gap. For the CDR3, the DNA is TGTGCCAGCAGTCTGTATAGCTACGAGCAGTACTTC. Residues: CASSLYSYEQYF.

V usage is TRBV2 and J usage is TRBJ1-1; unclear D gene. The germline V gene has CDR1 SNHLY and CDR2 FYNNEI. This CDR3 is built from 13 residues. Trimming stripped 6 bases from V and 3 bases from J, with 11 bases between. This chain's CDR3 is CASRGRSHTEAFF. CDR3 nucleotide sequence: TGTGCCAGCAGAGGTAGGAGCCACACTGAAGCTTTCTTT.

In this sample, this clonotype turned up many times. V usage is TRBV28 and J usage is TRBJ2-3, with TRBD2 matching over 7 bases. The trim removed 6 bases at V and 0 bases at J, leaving 6 bases unmatched. The germline V gene has CDR1 MDHEN and CDR2 SYDVKM. The CDR3 extends over 15 amino acids. The CDR3: CASRLSGLSTDTQYF. The CDR3 DNA is TGTGCCAGCAGACTTAGCGGGCTTAGCACAGATACGCAGTATTTT.